This TCR beta chain was captured in a study of human T cells and chemical hapten exposure. Study-wide background: Slight volume differences across pooled libraries mainly accounted for varying per-sample TCR yields. Findings of the study overall: The number of TCRs over 1 in 1000 frequency stayed unchanged after DPC.

During construction of the library, unique molecular identifiers were attached to individual cDNA molecules for quantitative, reproducible TCR counting. Study processing details: Samples held a median of roughly 100,000 TCRs, range 23,224–690,600. TCRdb reprocessed the 5' RACE reads via MiXCR and lists one record per CDR3 protein. These V and J calls are TCRdb output, not the study's own analysis. Of 110,000 or so distinct CDR3 sequences in the sample, approximately 19% were seen once. Total RNA was extracted from unfractionated whole blood. With respect to this clonotype: Its antigen is still unknown.

CDR1 is MDHEN and CDR2 is SYDVKM in the germline V gene. This CDR3 region has 13 residues. Trimming left V 5 bases short and J 7 bases short, with 15 bases between. V gene TRBV28 combines with J gene TRBJ2-7; D gene unclear. This clonotype originated in a human donor in good health. In nucleotides, the CDR3 is TGTGCCAGCAGTCTTCGTCCCCTTACGGAGCAGTACTTC. This codes for CASSLRPLTEQYF.